The clone carrying this T cell receptor beta chain was recorded many times. Its antigen is currently unknown. These data originate in a study of T-cell reconstitution after alpha-beta-depleted transplantation in children. Broader study findings: The study reportedly traced alpha-beta T cells about two months after transplant to several hundred expanded graft clones. At one year after transplant, newly produced T cells mostly accounted for T-cell counts and diversity.

The CDR3 covers 13 residues. Germline values: CDR1 SQVTM, CDR2 ANQGSEA. The V and J ends lost 7 bases and 4 bases respectively, with 16 bases between them. Preparing the TCRbeta library involved the use of unique molecular identifiers. From the PCR reads, TCRdb called clonotypes with MiXCR, one entry per CDR3 protein. This sample has approximately 300,000 distinct CDR3 sequences; nearly 8% occur once, and the top ten carry about 9.1%. The sample here was peripheral blood, taken 360 days after TCRalphabeta/CD19-depleted stem cell transplant. The chain employs TRBV29-1 and TRBJ2-5; a weak D match, TRBD2 (5 bases). The receptor's source is a female patient aged 2 to 10 who had a stem cell transplant for Fanconi anemia, so the T cells may come from the graft donor. In DNA, the CDR3 is TGCAGCGCCCCGGGGTGGGATTTAGAGACCCAGTACTTC. Encoded protein: CSAPGWDLETQYF.